The clone carrying this TCR beta chain came up many times. Its antigen remains unidentified. Germline-derived CDR1 and CDR2 are SGHTA and FQGNSA. Trimming cost V 0 bases and J 4 bases, with 18 bases left between them. The CDR3 is 17 amino acids. Whoever was chosen for sequencing had shown CD8+CD57+ cell expansion by flow cytometry. The data are from a study of CD8+CD57+ T cells in acquired aplastic anemia. Findings of the study overall: Twenty-nine sequences, all CD8+ CDR3, were shared between patients and controls. Controls and patients did not differ significantly in CD8+ Simpson's diversity.

Genomic DNA provided the template from which TCR beta VDJ and CDR3 profiles were obtained. MiXCR, run by TCRdb on the reads, gives a single entry per CDR3 protein. The table lists roughly 160,000 distinct CDR3 sequences, less than 60% of them singletons, with about 3% in the top ten. V and J are TRBV7-2 and TRBJ2-5; D remains ambiguous. Sequencing input: sorted CD4+, CD8+, or CD8+CD57+ T cells (not recorded which) from PBMCs. The sequence was obtained from a human donor with aplastic anemia. In DNA form, the CDR3 reads TGTGCCAGCAGCTTAGCCCTTAGGACCAAAATGCGAGAGACCCAGTACTTC. This gives the protein CASSLALRTKMRETQYF.